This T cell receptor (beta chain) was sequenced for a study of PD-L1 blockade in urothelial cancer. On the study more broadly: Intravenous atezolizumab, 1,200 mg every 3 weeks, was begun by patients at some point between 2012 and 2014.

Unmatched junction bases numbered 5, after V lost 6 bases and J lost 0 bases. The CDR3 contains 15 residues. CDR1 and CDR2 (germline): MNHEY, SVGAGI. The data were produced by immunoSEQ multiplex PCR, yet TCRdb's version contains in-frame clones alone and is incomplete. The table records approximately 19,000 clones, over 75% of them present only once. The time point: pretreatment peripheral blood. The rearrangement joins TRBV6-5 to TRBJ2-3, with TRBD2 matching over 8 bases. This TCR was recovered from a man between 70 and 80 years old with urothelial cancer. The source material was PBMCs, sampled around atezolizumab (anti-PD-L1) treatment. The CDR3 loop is CASRRGVSSTDTQYF. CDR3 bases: TGTGCCAGCAGGCGGGGGGTGTCTAGCACAGATACGCAGTATTTT.